This T cell receptor beta chain is from a study of blood T cell repertoires in COVID-19. Study as a whole: Collection of acute and convalescent COVID-19 samples took place in the United States, Italy and Spain. The analysed material was cDNA or gDNA that came from T cells, B-cell-depleted T cells, or PBMCs.

The V segment lost 0 bases and the J segment 3 bases; nucleotides outside the gene matches: 4. The CDR3 is 15 residues long. Germline CDR1 reads SGHKS; CDR2 reads YYEKEE (reference sequence). As processed by the authors: Amplification of reference gene primers was used by the study to estimate nucleated cell counts. TCRdb's table, derived via immunoSEQ multiplex PCR, lists solely in-frame clones and lacks some. V and J calls plus clone size are reproduced from that table; the DNA served to infer D and trimming. Found here are roughly 260,000 clones, approximately 79% of them singletons; the top ten hold 4% to 4.5%.

The sample was peripheral blood. The chain joins TRBV5-5 to TRBJ2-3, with 7 bases aligning to TRBD1. This clonotype was sampled from a woman in her thirties or forties with active or convalescent COVID-19. The CDR3 here is CASSLGRQGTDTQYF. As DNA, the CDR3 is TGTGCCAGCAGCTTGGGTCGACAGGGTACAGATACGCAGTATTTT.